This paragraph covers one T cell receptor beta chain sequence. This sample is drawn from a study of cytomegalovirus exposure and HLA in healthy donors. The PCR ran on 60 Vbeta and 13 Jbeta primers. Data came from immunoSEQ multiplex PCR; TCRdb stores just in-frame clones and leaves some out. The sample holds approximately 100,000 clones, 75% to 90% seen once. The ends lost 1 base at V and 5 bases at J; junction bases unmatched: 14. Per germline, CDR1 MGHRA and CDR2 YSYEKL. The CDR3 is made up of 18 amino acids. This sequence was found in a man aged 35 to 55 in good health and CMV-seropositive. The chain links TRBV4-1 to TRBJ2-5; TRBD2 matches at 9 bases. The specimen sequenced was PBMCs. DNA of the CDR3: TGCGCCAGCAGCCAAGCCGCGGCGGGACTAGCTGGGGGGGAGACCCAGTACTTC. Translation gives CASSQAAAGLAGGETQYF.